This entry lists 20 T cell receptor beta chains sequenced from one sample in a study of T-cell memory formation after mild COVID-19. TCRdb processed the 5' RACE reads anew with MiXCR; each CDR3 protein has one entry. The table lists under 200,000 distinct CDR3 sequences, roughly 11% of them singletons. Sequenced input: PBMCs or a T cell subset sorted from them (not recorded which). The source of these receptors is a man aged 18 to 30 who had mild COVID-19 (a few samples of this study predate the infection). Cell type and time point are not known.

This clonotype was found a few times. The chain recombines TRBV5-1 with TRBJ2-2, with 10 bases that match TRBD1. J was trimmed by 9 bases and V by 4 bases; bases with no gene match: 6. From germline, CDR1 is SGHRS and CDR2 YFSETQ. This CDR3 has 14 residues. CDR3 amino acids: CASSATGGHRELFF. CDR3 DNA: TGCGCCAGCAGCGCGACAGGGGGCCACCGGGAGCTGTTTTTT. The entire variable domain, with the rest obtained from reference TRBV5-1 and TRBJ2-2, is as follows: KAGVTQTPRYLIKTRGQQVTLSCSPISGHRSVSWYQQTPGQGLQFLFEYFSETQRNKGNFPGRFSGRQFSNSRSEMNVSTLELGDSALYLCASSATGGHRELFFGEGSRLTVL.

This chain joins TRBV4-2 and TRBJ1-4, with TRBD1 matching over 9 bases. With V trimmed by 1 base and J by 8 bases, 11 bases remained unmatched. The CDR3 contains 17 residues. Germline V gene data show CDR1 as LGHNA and CDR2 as YNFKEQ. The CDR3 protein is CASSQVQGTGLSEKLFF. DNA for the CDR3: TGTGCCAGCAGCCAAGTGCAAGGGACAGGGCTTTCCGAAAAACTGTTTTTT.

This clonotype was seen only a few times. The rearrangement uses TRBV7-8 and TRBJ2-5, with TRBD2 identical over 11 bases. V lost 1 base to trimming and J lost 5 bases; unmatched junction nucleotides: 6. The germline V gene encodes CDR1 SGHVS and CDR2 FQNEAQ. The CDR3 runs to 16 residues. Here the CDR3 DNA reads TGTGCCAGCAGCTTAGGGCGTTCTAGCGGGGGGGAGACCCAGTACTTC. It yields the protein CASSLGRSSGGETQYF.

The rearrangement links TRBV30 to TRBJ2-7; 8 nucleotides line up with TRBD1. V was clipped by 8 bases and J by 7 bases; unmatched bases: 10. CDR1 and CDR2 from the germline V gene are GTSNPN and SVGIG (reference sequence). CDR3 length: 12 residues. CDR3 nucleotide sequence: TGTGCCGGGGCCCGGACAGGGATTGAGCAGTACTTC. Its translation: CAGARTGIEQYF. Together with reference TRBV30 and TRBJ2-7, the CDR3 gives the full variable domain: SQTIHQWPATLVQPVGSPLSLECTVEGTSNPNLYWYRQAAGRGLQLLFYSVGIGQISSEVPQNLSASRPQDRQFILSSKKLLLSDSGFYLCAGARTGIEQYFGPGTRLTVT.

The chain carries TRBV7-9 and TRBJ2-1; TRBD2 might be the D (7 bases). V was clipped by 5 bases and J by 0 bases, with 14 bases between them. Germline-derived CDR1 and CDR2 are SEHNR and FQNEAQ (reference sequence). The CDR3 length is 16 residues. The CDR3 region has the DNA TGTGCCAGCAGCCCGACGGGGGGCCTCTCCTACAATGAGCAGTTCTTC. It translates to CASSPTGGLSYNEQFF. The full variable domain, completed using reference TRBV7-9 and TRBJ2-1, is DTGVSQNPRHKITKRGQNVTFRCDPISEHNRLYWYRQTLGQGPEFLTYFQNEAQLEKSRLLSDRFSAERPKGSFSTLEIQRTEQGDSAMYLCASSPTGGLSYNEQFFGPGTRLTVL.

The chain joins TRBV20-1 to TRBJ2-1; TRBD2 aligns across 9 bases. Losses at the gene ends were 0 bases for V and 8 bases for J; bases not matched to a gene: 8. This CDR3 has 15 residues. Germline-derived CDR1 and CDR2 are DFQATT and SNEGSKA (reference sequence). Here the CDR3 DNA reads TGCAGTGCTAGAGATAGGCGGGGGGGCCTGGATGAGCAGTTCTTC. As protein: CSARDRRGGLDEQFF.

This clonotype was seen at least ten times. The chain links TRBV4-3 to TRBJ2-7, with D possibly matching TRBD1 (6 bases). The germline V gene encodes CDR1 LGHNA and CDR2 YSLEER. V was trimmed by 4 bases and J by 2 bases, leaving 18 bases between them. The CDR3 has 16 amino acids. The CDR3 coding sequence is TGCGCCAGCAGCCCAGGTACTAGGTGGGACACCTACGAGCAGTACTTC. Its translation: CASSPGTRWDTYEQYF.

This clonotype occurred a few times. The V call is TRBV28, the J call TRBJ2-7, with 9 bases fitting TRBD1. V dropped 5 bases and J dropped 1; count of bases not matched to a gene: 12. Per the germline V gene, CDR1 is MDHEN and CDR2 is SYDVKM. There are 17 residues in the CDR3. DNA of the CDR3: TGTGCCAGCAGTACCAAGCTCCGGGACAGGGCTTCCTACGAGCAGTACGTC. This gives the protein CASSTKLRDRASYEQYV.

This clonotype appeared a few times. The V and J genes are TRBV28 and TRBJ1-2; 11 bases fit TRBD1. V was clipped by 1 base and J by 5 bases; unmatched bases: 18. Germline-derived CDR1 and CDR2 are MDHEN and SYDVKM. CDR3 length: 20 amino acids. CDR3 sequence (DNA): TGTGCCAGCAGTTTATTGCTGCACGGGACAGGGGGTGCCAGTAATTATGGCTACACCTTC. This translates into CASSLLLHGTGGASNYGYTF.

This clonotype occurred a few times. The chain is built from TRBV6-5 and TRBJ2-5; TRBD2 aligns across 8 bases. This CDR3 has 15 amino acids. V gave up 3 bases and J gave up 6 bases; unmatched junction bases: 9. Per the germline V gene, CDR1 is MNHEY and CDR2 is SVGAGI. The CDR3 spells CASSYSPGLGQTQYF. The CDR3 DNA follows: TGTGCCAGCAGTTATTCACCGGGACTAGGGCAGACCCAGTACTTC.

V gene TRBV7-3 combines with J gene TRBJ2-1; 9 nucleotides align to TRBD1. This CDR3 has 17 residues. With V trimmed by 7 bases and J by 1 base, 11 bases remained unmatched. From germline, CDR1 is SGHTA and CDR2 FQGTGA. CDR3 sequence reads: CASKQSAGTGSYNEQFF. For the CDR3, the DNA is TGTGCCAGCAAGCAATCCGCCGGGACAGGGTCCTACAATGAGCAGTTCTTC.

This clonotype was counted only a few times. This CDR3 reads CAISGPGQGYNEQFF. The CDR3 DNA reads TGTGCCATCAGTGGACCGGGACAGGGCTACAATGAGCAGTTCTTC. This chain uses TRBV10-3 with TRBJ2-1; TRBD1 matches 9 bases. J gave up 3 bases and V 4 bases, and 4 bases lay outside the gene matches. The CDR3 consists of 15 residues. CDR1 and CDR2 (germline): ENHRY, SYGVKD.

In its sample, this clonotype was seen many times. The chain uses TRBV20-1 and TRBJ2-6; D could derive from TRBD1 or TRBD2 (5 bases each). The germline CDR1 and CDR2 sequences are DFQATT and SNEGSKA (reference sequence). Trimming removed 6 bases at V and 0 bases at J, with 18 bases between. The CDR3 has 17 residues. CDR3 amino acids: CSATGTVLSSGANVLTF. CDR3 nucleotides: TGCAGTGCGACCGGGACGGTCCTTAGCTCTGGGGCCAACGTCCTGACTTTC.

This clonotype was seen ten or more times. The genes are TRBV5-1 and TRBJ2-7, with D possibly TRBD1 on 6 matching bases. The CDR3 has 14 amino acids. Germline V lookup: CDR1 SGHRS, CDR2 YFSETQ. Trimming shortened V by 0 bases and J by 3 bases, and 10 bases separated the two germline ends. In DNA form, the CDR3 reads TGCGCCAGCAGCTTGGAGGCAGGGGTCTACGAGCAGTACTTC. As protein: CASSLEAGVYEQYF.

This sequence joins TRBV20-1 and TRBJ2-3; TRBD1 agrees at 11 bases. The CDR3 covers 15 residues. The ends lost 3 bases at V and 4 bases at J; junction bases unmatched: 6. CDR1 DFQATT and CDR2 SNEGSKA come from the germline V gene (reference sequence). In DNA, the CDR3 is TGCAGTGCTAGTAGGCGGACAGGGGGCGCAGATACGCAGTATTTT. Protein product: CSASRRTGGADTQYF.

A few counts support this clonotype. The chain combines TRBV5-1 with TRBJ1-5; no definite D call. V gave up 4 bases and J gave up 7 bases, with 15 bases separating them. The CDR3 has 14 amino acids. Germline V gene sequence: CDR1 SGHRS, CDR2 YFSETQ. In DNA form, the CDR3 reads TGCGCCAGCAGCCTGGACGGATCCGTACAGCCCCAGCATTTT. Translation gives CASSLDGSVQPQHF.

This clonotype was recorded at least ten times. The rearrangement joins TRBV12-3 or TRBV12-4 to TRBJ1-6; weak D call: TRBD1 (6 bases). Trimming removed 3 bases at V and 8 bases at J, with 20 bases between. This CDR3 contains 17 residues. The CDR3: CASSFWGGVGSDSPLHF. CDR3 bases: TGTGCCAGCAGTTTTTGGGGGGGCGTCGGGAGTGATTCACCCCTCCACTTT.

The chain has TRBV11-1 and TRBJ2-2; D is perhaps TRBD1 or TRBD2 (7 bases each). This CDR3 comprises 14 residues. CDR1 is SGHAT and CDR2 is FQDESV in the germline V gene (reference sequence). Trimming pared 7 bases from V and 8 bases from J, leaving 17 bases between. For the CDR3, the DNA is TGTGCCAGCATTGACAGGGAGGGCGTGGGGGAGCTGTTTTTT. Translating gives CASIDREGVGELFF.

In this sample, this clonotype turned up a few times. The chain links TRBV12-3 or TRBV12-4 to TRBJ2-3; D possibly corresponds to TRBD1 (5 bases). Trimming took off 4 bases at V and 0 bases at J, with 14 bases between the two ends. The CDR3 length is 16 residues. The chain's CDR3 is CASSSGLQPSTDTQYF. The CDR3 nucleotides read TGTGCCAGCAGTTCAGGGCTGCAACCTAGCACAGATACGCAGTATTTT.

This clonotype has a handful of counts. This chain uses TRBV5-1 with TRBJ1-5; 8 nucleotides line up with TRBD1. From germline, CDR1 is SGHRS and CDR2 YFSETQ. The CDR3 spans 17 residues. V gave up 4 bases and J gave up 1 base; unmatched junction bases: 10. CDR3 nucleotide sequence: TGCGCCAGCAGCCCTGGGACAGGATTCTCGAGCAATCAGCCCCAGCATTTT. As protein: CASSPGTGFSSNQPQHF.